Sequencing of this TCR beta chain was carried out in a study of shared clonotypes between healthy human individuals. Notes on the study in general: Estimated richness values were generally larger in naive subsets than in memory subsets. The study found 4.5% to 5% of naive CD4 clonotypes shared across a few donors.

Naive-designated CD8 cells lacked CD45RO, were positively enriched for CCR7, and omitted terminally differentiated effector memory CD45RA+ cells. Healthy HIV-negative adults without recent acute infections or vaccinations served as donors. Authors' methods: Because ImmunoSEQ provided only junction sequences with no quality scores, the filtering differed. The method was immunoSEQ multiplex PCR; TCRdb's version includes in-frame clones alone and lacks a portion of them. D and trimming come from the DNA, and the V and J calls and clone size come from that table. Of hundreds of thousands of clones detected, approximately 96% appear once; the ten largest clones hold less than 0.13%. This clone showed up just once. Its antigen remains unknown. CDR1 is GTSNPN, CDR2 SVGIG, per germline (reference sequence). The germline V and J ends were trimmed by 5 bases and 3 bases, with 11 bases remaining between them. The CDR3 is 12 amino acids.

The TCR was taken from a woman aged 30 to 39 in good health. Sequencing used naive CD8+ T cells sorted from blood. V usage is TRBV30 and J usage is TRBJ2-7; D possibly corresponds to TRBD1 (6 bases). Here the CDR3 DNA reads TGTGCCTGGGGCAAAGGGGGCTACGAGCAGTACTTC. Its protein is CAWGKGGYEQYF. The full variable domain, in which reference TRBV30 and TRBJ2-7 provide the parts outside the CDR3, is SQTIHQWPATLVQPVGSPLSLECTVEGTSNPNLYWYRQAAGRGLQLLFYSVGIGQISSEVPQNLSASRPQDRQFILSSKKLLLSDSGFYLCAWGKGGYEQYFGPGTRLTVT.